This T cell receptor beta chain is from a study of blood T cell repertoires in COVID-19. Background on the study: COVID-19 samples, acute and convalescent, were from the United States, Italy and Spain. PBMCs, B-cell-depleted T cells, or T cells provided the cDNA or gDNA that made up the material.

Original processing notes: The authors estimated nucleated cell counts from reference gene primer amplification. TCRdb's table, derived via immunoSEQ multiplex PCR, lists solely in-frame clones and lacks some. From that table come the V and J calls and clone size; the DNA was used to work out D and trimming. The sample lists tens of thousands of clones, 80% to 90% occurring once. The CDR3 is 16 residues long. Trimming shortened V by 5 bases and J by 7 bases, and 18 bases separated the two germline ends. Germline CDR1 is SGHAT and CDR2 is FQNNGV. This sequence was found in a human donor in a cohort sampled during active COVID-19. Sequencing used peripheral blood. This chain uses TRBV11-2 with TRBJ1-6, with D possibly matching TRBD1 (6 bases). The CDR3 DNA sequence: TGTGCCAGCAGCGTAGCCCCAACAGGGTGGAATTCACCCCTCCACTTT. This codes for CASSVAPTGWNSPLHF.